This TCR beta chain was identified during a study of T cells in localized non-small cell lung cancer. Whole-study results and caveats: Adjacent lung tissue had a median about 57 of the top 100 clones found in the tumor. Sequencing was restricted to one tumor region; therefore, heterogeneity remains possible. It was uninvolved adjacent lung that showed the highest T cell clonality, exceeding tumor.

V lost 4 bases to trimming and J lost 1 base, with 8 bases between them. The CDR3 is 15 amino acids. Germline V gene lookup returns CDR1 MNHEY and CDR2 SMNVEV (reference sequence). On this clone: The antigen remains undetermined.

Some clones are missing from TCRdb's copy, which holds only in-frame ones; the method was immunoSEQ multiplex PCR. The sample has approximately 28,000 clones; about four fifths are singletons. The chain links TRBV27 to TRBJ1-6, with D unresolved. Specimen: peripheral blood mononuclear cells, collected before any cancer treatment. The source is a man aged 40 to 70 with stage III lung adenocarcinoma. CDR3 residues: CASSSTDSYNSPLHF. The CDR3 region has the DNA TGTGCCAGCAGTTCCACAGATTCCTATAATTCACCCCTCCACTTT.